This entry concerns a single TCR beta chain. Its specificity is unknown. The V end was cut by 1 base, the J end by 2 bases, with 8 bases between. The CDR3 has 14 amino acids. Looked up from germline, CDR1 is SGHAT and CDR2 is FQNNGV. CD45RO-negative, CCR7-positively selected cells formed the naive CD8 fraction, excluding terminally differentiated effector memory CD45RA+ cells. These data come from a study of shared clonotypes between healthy human individuals. Study-wide results and limits: Among non-shared clonotypes, generation probabilities were lower than among those shared by all four donors.

About 30,000 T cell genomes (approximately 0.2 ug DNA) went into each sorted-subset replicate. The method was immunoSEQ multiplex PCR; TCRdb's version includes in-frame clones alone and lacks a portion of them. The repertoire holds around 580,000 clones, roughly 98% seen once, with 0.3% in the top ten. Specimen: naive CD8+ T cells sorted from blood. The chain is built from TRBV11-2 and TRBJ2-5, with unresolved D. The source of this sequence is a man aged 25 to 40 in good health. The CDR3 nucleotides are TGTGCCAGCAGCTTAGGGTTCGGGCAAGAGACCCAGTACTTC. This sequence encodes CASSLGFGQETQYF.